This T cell receptor (beta chain) was retrieved from a study of shared clonotypes between healthy human individuals (dated by TCRdb to about 2020). Broadly, across the study: Three men and two women, aged 18 to 49 years, made up the cohort. Per donor, three plates each were used for CD4 naive and CD4 memory, two for CD8 naive, and one for CD8 memory. The study deeply sequenced blood TCR repertoires of five healthy adults to estimate repertoire size and the extent of clonotype sharing between individuals. Libraries were prepared and TCR repertoires were sequenced by different laboratories using diverse techniques, in order to increase sequencing depth and limit assay-specific biases. Leukapheresis yielded between about 0.85 and 9.5 billion PBMCs per donor.

The donors were healthy, HIV-negative adults with no recently reported acute infections or vaccinations. All donors were Caucasian adults living in Nashville, Tennessee, USA. CD4+ T cells were enriched by magnetic negative selection; naive cells were then positively selected on CD45RA, and the negative fraction formed the memory subset. After blood collection by leukapheresis, PBMCs were isolated using Ficoll-Histopaque density gradient centrifugation and then cryopreserved in the vapor phase of liquid nitrogen. Analytical flow cytometry was used to check the purity and quantity of each magnetically sorted T cell population. Genomic DNA was isolated from every sorted fraction and measured by UV absorbance on a Nanodrop 2000c. Using the deep immunoSEQ assay, TCR CDR3 regions were amplified from genomic DNA by multiplex PCR. Extracted genomic DNA from each cell subset was distributed evenly across all wells of several immunoSEQ 96-well plates, and each plate was treated as a replicate. For sorted subsets, around 0.2 ug of genomic DNA, equivalent to 25,000 to 35,000 T cell genomes, went into each replicate PCR. Purified libraries were quantified with a Qubit 3.0 fluorometer, sized on a Bioanalyzer 2100, and re-quantified with the KAPA Library Quantification kit. A separate single-read 150-cycle Illumina NextSeq 550 flow cell was used to sequence each immunoSEQ 96-well plate. Per the source publication's procedure: Because only junctional sequences without quality scores were contained in the immunoSEQ output, filtering matching that applied to full-length reads could not be performed. Sequences were annotated with PyIR, a Python wrapper for IgBLAST v1.9, and V/J genes and CDR3 were assigned using IMGT germline references. Reads were removed for weak V/J assignments (E-value above 1e-6), missing CDR3, stop codons, out-of-frame junctions, or ambiguous translated residues. V3J clonotypes were defined as sequences sharing an identical inferred V gene, J gene, and CDR3 amino acid sequence. Percentage overlap between repertoires was calculated by dividing the number of shared unique clonotypes by the size of the smaller repertoire. Repertoire richness was assessed with RTK rarefaction, the Chao1 estimator, and Recon v2.1 estimates of unobserved clonotypes. Generation probabilities for all TCRbeta clonotypes obtained by the gDNA method from a handful of donors were computed using OLGA. TCRdb re-hosts the immuneACCESS table, in-frame sequences only. Its copies lack some clones; in the studies checked, an unresolved V gene accounts for under half of them, and the cause for the rest is not known. For V, J and clone size, that table is used; D and trimming come from the DNA. Counted in this sample were 2 million to 3 million clones; approximately 93% of them appeared once. The ten biggest clones cover roughly 0.36% of the sample.

Points the paper makes about the study in general: Only blood was sampled, and tissue TCR repertoires likely differ from those in blood. Naive subsets generally had larger estimated clonotype richness than memory subsets did. Compared with non-shared clonotypes, clonotypes shared by all four sorted-subset donors had higher generation probabilities. Because the study included only a small number of donors, the genetic and exposure-history diversity represented was limited. Rarefaction of sorted-subset datasets indicated incomplete sequencing despite the large sequencing depth. When a handful of donors were compared, the shared fraction of clonotypes was about 5.2% for naive CD4, approximately 3.5% for naive CD8, 2% to 2.5% for memory CD4, and less than 0.45% for memory CD8. Pairwise subsampling led to the expectation that sequencing depth would affect the degree of clonotype sharing among donors.

A note on this clone: This clone's antigen is unknown. The record has no base qualities; no much larger clone is one base away.

The TCR originated in a man between 18 and 35 years old in good health. Some clones in this sample may be carry-over from other donors' samples. Sequencing was carried out using naive CD4+ T cells from PBMCs. What the cell subset or site label conveys for this sample: CD45RA+ positively selected.

In nucleotide form, the sequence is TGTGCCAGCTCACCTCCCGCAGGGTTGGGGACTGAAGCTTTCTTT. It specifies CASSPPAGLGTEAFF. The sequence links TRBV18 to TRBJ1-1, and possibly TRBD1, on 5 matching bases. V and J are truncated by 3 bases and 5 bases respectively, leaving an intervening sequence of 16 bases. The CDR3 runs 15 amino acids, cysteine and phenylalanine included. This entry keeps only the CDR3 DNA: 45 bases, framed from base 1. CDR1 and CDR2, per the germline V gene, are KGHSH and LQKENI. With the rest looked up from the reference TRBV18 and TRBJ1-1 genes rather than sequenced, the full variable domain is NAGVMQNPRHLVRRRGQEARLRCSPMKGHSHVYWYRQLPEEGLKFMVYLQKENIIDESGMPKERFSAEFPKEGPSILRIQQVVRGDSAAYFCASSPPAGLGTEAFFGQGTRLTVV.